This TCR beta chain was obtained from a study of spatial heterogeneity in lung cancer (dated by TCRdb to about 2019). Context from the whole study: More beta-chain than alpha-chain transcripts were consistently detected, likely reflecting higher beta-chain transcript abundance. TCR transcript counts in tumor regions correlated strongly with a T cell transcriptional module score from matched bulk RNA-seq. In the raw uncorrected reads, each unique combination of TCR and UMI appeared more than ten times on average. TCR alpha and beta repertoires were quantitatively compared across multiple tumor regions, matched nontumor lung and blood in non-small cell lung cancer. TCR repertoire features were related to nonsynonymous mutation counts determined by whole-exome sequencing of tumor tissue. Both alpha and beta chains were TCR-sequenced in 200 to 250 tumor regions, under 70 matched nontumor lung samples and roughly 50 PBMC samples obtained at surgery.

The time point label, read with the paper, signifies: sample taken at primary tumor resection. Donors were some 78 patients with early-stage, untreated non-small cell lung cancer from the lung TRACERx cohort. Without any cell sorting, TCR sequencing was performed on whole RNA extracted either from tumor and nontumor lung tissue or from cryopreserved PBMC samples. Only patients for whom sufficient RNA was available from at least two tumor regions were selected for TCR sequencing. Before selection, tumor and adjacent nontumor lung specimens were reviewed by a lung pathologist. Study-wide conclusions, independent of this receptor: Additional single-cell paired TCR alpha and beta sequencing was considered necessary to confirm, at a functional level, the hypothesis that regional TCRs recognize regional mutations. The count of ubiquitous expanded TCRs correlated with the count of ubiquitous nonsynonymous mutations, and the count of regional expanded TCRs correlated with the count of regional nonsynonymous mutations. A correlation was observed between the number of expanded intratumoral alpha and beta TCRs and the tumor nonsynonymous mutation count. TCR-seq coverage of tumor T cells was estimated to be only around 7.3% for alpha chains and more than 11% for beta chains.

A remark on this clonotype: Its cognate antigen has yet to be identified. Base qualities were left out, and no much larger clone turns up one base away. This beta chain came through as a stray read in a library set up for alpha chains, and its size says little.

The library was made by 5' RACE. Sequenced on a NextSeq 500. The TCR library protocol attached a unique molecular identifier to each TCR cDNA molecule to allow correction of PCR and sequencing errors. As for how the authors treated the data: Decombinator tools were used for TCR identification, UMI-based error correction and CDR3 extraction. TCRs above a frequency of 2 per 1,000, corresponding to the top 1% of the tumor frequency distribution, were defined as expanded. Expanded tumor TCRs were classed as regional if statistically deemed absent (corrected P<0.05) from at least one tumor region, otherwise ubiquitous. Renyi diversity was computed with the R vegan package after each repertoire had been subsampled 100 times to 5,000 TCRs. CDR3 similarity networks were built from amino acid triplet string-kernel similarity, with CDR3s being connected when pairwise similarity was above 0.82. TCRdb reprocessed the public reads (quality trimming at Q25 with fastp, clone calling with MiXCR) and kept in-frame beta chains. Here each entry gathers all rows of one CDR3 protein and keeps the most common genes and DNA. TCRdb's processing, not the authors' own work, is the source of the V and J calls. The sample table lists under 2,000 distinct CDR3 sequences, around 20% of them with a count of one. The top ten clones comprise 21% of the sample.

The germline V gene (reference sequence) gives CDR1 as SEHNR and CDR2 as FQNEAQ. V has 4 bases trimmed and J has 0 bases trimmed; junction bases matching no gene number 7. From cysteine to phenylalanine, the CDR3 is 16 amino acids long. The retained sequence is limited to the CDR3, 48 bases, with the frame set at the first base. This clonotype was sampled from a male donor with early-stage non-small cell lung cancer. The chain joins TRBV7-9 to TRBJ2-3; 7 of the junction bases match TRBD1. The sequencing used lung tumor tissue, collected at surgery. The CDR3 in this case is CASSSRTGTSTDTQYF. Here is the DNA: TGTGCCAGCAGCTCCCGGACAGGAACTAGCACAGATACGCAGTATTTT. The entire variable domain, with the stretches around the CDR3 drawn from the reference TRBV7-9 and TRBJ2-3 proteins, is DTGVSQNPRHKITKRGQNVTFRCDPISEHNRLYWYRQTLGQGPEFLTYFQNEAQLEKSRLLSDRFSAERPKGSFSTLEIQRTEQGDSAMYLCASSSRTGTSTDTQYFGPGTRLTVL.